The 26 T cell receptor beta chains below all came from one sample that was sequenced in a study of T cells in Graves' hyperthyroidism and ophthalmopathy (dated by TCRdb to the late 2010s). Library prep was done by multiplex PCR. This sample was sequenced with an Illumina HiSeq 2000. TCR beta CDR3 regions were amplified from RNA transcripts. For the first round of RT-PCR on the TCR CDR3, the HTBI primer set was used together with the Qiagen OneStep RT-PCR kit. TCRdb took the public reads, trimmed them with fastp at Q25, ran MiXCR for clone calling and kept in-frame beta chains. Every distinct CDR3 protein forms one entry, paired with its most common genes and DNA. The sample table lists under 250,000 distinct CDR3 sequences, approximately 25% of them with a count of one. Together, the top ten hold roughly 40% of the sample. Sequenced sample: blood. These TCRs come from a woman aged 40 to 50 with Graves' ophthalmopathy.

This clonotype has ten or more counts. This chain links TRBV6-2 or TRBV6-3 with TRBJ2-6; D is unresolved. CDR1 is MNHEY, CDR2 SVGEGT, per germline. V dropped 5 bases and J dropped 4 bases, with 18 bases sitting between them. The CDR3 is 17 amino acids. This CDR3 is CASSKIEREYGANVLTF. In DNA, the CDR3 is TGTGCCAGCAGTAAAATCGAAAGGGAATACGGGGCCAACGTCCTGACTTTC.

There are many counts of this clonotype. The chain joins TRBV12-3 or TRBV12-4 to TRBJ1-5; D remains unclear. Trimming shortened V by 1 base and J by 4 bases, and 5 bases separated the two germline ends. This CDR3 has 13 residues. The CDR3 DNA is TGTGCCAGCAGTTTAGTCGGAAATCAGCCCCAGCATTTT. Translating gives CASSLVGNQPQHF.

There are many counts of this clonotype. This chain uses TRBV28 with TRBJ2-7; D is perhaps TRBD1 (5 bases). Trimming pared 2 bases from V and 5 bases from J, leaving 7 bases between. The length of the CDR3 is 12 residues. Germline lookup yields CDR1 MDHEN and CDR2 SYDVKM. CDR3 loop: CASSLRGHEQYF. CDR3 DNA sequence: TGTGCCAGCAGTTTAAGGGGCCACGAGCAGTACTTC.

The chain carries TRBV20-1 and TRBJ2-5; 7 nucleotides match TRBD2. Germline trimming cut 0 bases from V and 2 bases from J; bases unmatched to any gene: 3. The germline CDR1 and CDR2 sequences are DFQATT and SNEGSKA (reference sequence). The CDR3 has 14 residues. CDR3 sequence reads: CSARDVREQETQYF. For the CDR3, the DNA is TGCAGTGCTAGAGATGTGCGGGAGCAAGAGACCCAGTACTTC.

The rearrangement links TRBV6-2 or TRBV6-3 to TRBJ1-2, with 7 nucleotides matching TRBD1. CDR3 size: 14 residues. V was clipped by 5 bases and J by 4 bases; unmatched bases: 7. Germline CDR1 and CDR2: MNHEY and SVGEGT. CDR3 in amino acids: CASSQGTAVYGYTF. DNA of the CDR3: TGTGCCAGCAGTCAGGGGACAGCGGTCTATGGCTACACCTTC.

This clonotype has a count of ten or more. The chain recombines TRBV27 with TRBJ1-1; a weak D match, TRBD1 (5 bases). This CDR3 has 14 residues. Trimming pared 6 bases from V and 6 bases from J, leaving 17 bases between. Germline V gives CDR1 MNHEY, CDR2 SMNVEV (reference sequence). DNA for the CDR3: TGTGCCAGCAGGACAGCCGGAGGCAGACCTGAAGCTTTCTTT. Translating gives CASRTAGGRPEAFF.

This clonotype was counted ten times or more. The chain is built from TRBV30 and TRBJ2-5; 9 nucleotides match TRBD2. Trimming cost V 0 bases and J 5 bases; bases outside gene matches: 10. This CDR3 has 16 residues. Germline CDR1 reads GTSNPN; CDR2 reads SVGIG (reference sequence). Written as DNA, the CDR3 is TGTGCCTGGAGTGTTCTCGGGGGACTAGCCCGGGAGACCCAGTACTTC. Translating it yields CAWSVLGGLARETQYF.

This clonotype was seen ten or more times. The V and J genes are TRBV19 and TRBJ2-7, with 9 bases aligning to TRBD2. Losses at the gene ends were 2 bases for V and 6 bases for J; bases not matched to a gene: 5. Per the germline V gene, CDR1 is LNHDA and CDR2 is SQIVND (reference sequence). The CDR3 extends over 14 amino acids. CDR3 nucleotides: TGTGCCAGTAGTATACTAGCGGGATCAGGCGAGCAGTACTTC. Translating it yields CASSILAGSGEQYF.

This clonotype was seen only a few times. The chain links TRBV6-2 or TRBV6-3 to TRBJ2-7, with D unresolved. The CDR3 covers 14 residues. Trimming pared 5 bases from V and 3 bases from J, leaving 14 bases between. Germline CDR1 is MNHEY and CDR2 is SVGEGT. DNA of the CDR3: TGTGCCAGCAGTCTCCGACAAACTGGCTACGAGCAGTACTTC. This gives the protein CASSLRQTGYEQYF.

This clonotype was counted once. V gene TRBV19 combines with J gene TRBJ2-7; TRBD2 might be the D (5 bases). The V end was cut by 4 bases, the J end by 6 bases, with 7 bases between. Per germline, CDR1 LNHDA and CDR2 SQIVND (reference sequence). The CDR3 sequence is 11 residues long. CDR3 region: CASSRGVEQYF. In nucleotides, the CDR3 is TGTGCCAGTAGTAGGGGAGTCGAGCAGTACTTC.

The genes are TRBV4-3 and TRBJ2-7, with 8 bases identical to TRBD2. This CDR3 comprises 15 residues. Trimming cost V 1 base and J 2 bases; bases outside gene matches: 4. The V gene's germline CDR1 is LGHNA and CDR2 YSLEER. The CDR3 is CASSQVSGSTYEQYF. The CDR3 region has the DNA TGCGCCAGCAGCCAAGTGAGCGGGAGCACCTACGAGCAGTACTTC.

This clonotype was observed at least ten times. This chain joins TRBV11-2 and TRBJ2-7; 11 positions match TRBD2. V was clipped by 5 bases and J by 5 bases; unmatched bases: 5. The CDR3 loop spans 14 amino acids. Germline assignment: CDR1 SGHAT and CDR2 FQNNGV. CDR3 region: CASSLSGRDHEQYF. CDR3 in DNA: TGTGCCAGCAGCCTTAGCGGGAGGGACCACGAGCAGTACTTC. Using reference TRBV11-2 and TRBJ2-7 for the parts outside the CDR3, the full variable domain is EAGVAQSPRYKIIEKRQSVAFWCNPISGHATLYWYQQILGQGPKLLIQFQNNGVVDDSQLPKDRFSAERLKGVDSTLKIQPAKLEDSAVYLCASSLSGRDHEQYFGPGTRLTVT.

This clonotype came up many times. This chain connects TRBV5-1 to TRBJ1-5, with D possibly being TRBD1 (5 bases). The V and J ends lost 4 bases and 0 bases respectively, with 14 bases between them. Germline V gene sequence: CDR1 SGHRS, CDR2 YFSETQ. The CDR3 is made up of 16 amino acids. CDR3: CASSLRPRDSNQPQHF. CDR3 nucleotide sequence: TGCGCCAGCAGCCTGCGTCCCAGGGATAGCAATCAGCCCCAGCATTTT. The complete variable domain, with remaining parts taken from reference TRBV5-1 and TRBJ1-5, reads KAGVTQTPRYLIKTRGQQVTLSCSPISGHRSVSWYQQTPGQGLQFLFEYFSETQRNKGNFPGRFSGRQFSNSRSEMNVSTLELGDSALYLCASSLRPRDSNQPQHFGDGTRLSIL.

This clonotype was observed at least ten times. The chain carries TRBV29-1 and TRBJ2-7; 8 bases fit TRBD2. Trimming at V came to 4 bases and at J to 6 bases, leaving 5 bases not matched to a gene. Germline CDR1 SQVTM, CDR2 ANQGSEA. The CDR3 runs 12 residues. The CDR3 DNA reads TGCAGCGTTGGGACTAGCAATCGCGAGCAGTACTTC. Amino acid sequence: CSVGTSNREQYF.

This clonotype was seen many times. The chain's CDR3 is CASSEVGQGGETQYF. The CDR3 coding sequence is TGTGCCAGCAGTGAAGTCGGACAGGGGGGGGAGACCCAGTACTTC. The V gene is TRBV6-1, the J gene TRBJ2-5; 10 bases align to TRBD1. From germline, CDR1 is MNHNS and CDR2 SASEGT. J gave up 5 bases and V 1 base, and 4 bases lay outside the gene matches. The CDR3 is 15 residues long.

This clonotype was detected ten times or more. This chain links TRBV5-1 with TRBJ2-7; no reliable D call. CDR3 size: 13 residues. Trimming removed 2 bases from V and 7 bases from J, with 13 bases in between. CDR1 is SGHRS, CDR2 YFSETQ, per germline. The CDR3 loop is CASSFDRSEEQYF. The CDR3 DNA sequence: TGCGCCAGCAGCTTTGATCGGTCGGAAGAGCAGTACTTC.

This clonotype was detected many times. The chain carries TRBV18 and TRBJ2-5; 7 positions agree with TRBD1. The CDR3 is made up of 13 amino acids. With 3 bases clipped from V and 3 bases from J, the junction kept 1 base outside the gene matches. Looked up from germline, CDR1 is KGHSH and CDR2 is LQKENI. The CDR3 region is CASSPGQKETQYF. CDR3 DNA sequence: TGTGCCAGCTCACCGGGACAGAAAGAGACCCAGTACTTC.

CDR3 nucleotides: TGTGCCACCACTCAGGGGCAGGTGAACACTGAAGCTTTCTTT. Translating gives CATTQGQVNTEAFF. V usage is TRBV15 and J usage is TRBJ1-1; tentative D call: TRBD1 (6 bases). V was clipped by 7 bases and J by 0 bases, with 12 bases between them. The CDR3 extends over 14 amino acids. Germline CDR1 and CDR2: LNHNV and YYDKDF (reference sequence). Based on the CDR3 plus reference TRBV15 and TRBJ1-1, the full variable domain is DAMVIQNPRYQVTQFGKPVTLSCSQTLNHNVMYWYQQKSSQAPKLLFHYYDKDFNNEADTPDNFQSRRPNTSFCFLDIRSPGLGDTAMYLCATTQGQVNTEAFFGQGTRLTVV.

The chain employs TRBV11-2 and TRBJ2-5; 10 bases match TRBD2. CDR3 length: 17 amino acids. The V gene's germline CDR1 is SGHAT and CDR2 FQNNGV. With 2 bases clipped from V and 0 bases from J, the junction kept 6 bases outside the gene matches. CDR3 amino acids: CASSLLAGEKYQETQYF. The CDR3, as DNA: TGTGCCAGCAGCTTACTAGCGGGGGAAAAATACCAAGAGACCCAGTACTTC.

This clonotype was found many times. The chain combines TRBV7-8 with TRBJ2-2, with TRBD2 matching over 7 bases. CDR3 length equals 16 residues. V dropped 0 bases and J dropped 4; count of bases not matched to a gene: 5. CDR1 and CDR2 from the germline V gene are SGHVS and FQNEAQ. The CDR3 DNA follows: TGTGCCAGCAGCTTAGCGGTGTCTAGCGGCACCGGGGAGCTGTTTTTT. Its translation is CASSLAVSSGTGELFF. Full variable domain (outside the CDR3, taken from reference TRBV7-8 and TRBJ2-2): GAGVSQSPRYKVAKRGQDVALRCDPISGHVSLFWYQQALGQGPEFLTYFQNEAQLDKSGLPSDRFFAERPEGSVSTLKIQRTQQEDSAVYLCASSLAVSSGTGELFFGEGSRLTVL.

The chain joins TRBV24-1 to TRBJ2-2; tentative D call: TRBD1 (6 bases). Trimming pared 5 bases from V and 7 bases from J, leaving 13 bases between. Germline V CDR1 and CDR2: KGHDR, SFDVKD. The CDR3 runs to 14 residues. The CDR3 DNA is TGTGCCACCAGTGGAACGTGGGGGCACGGGGAGCTGTTTTTT. Translation gives CATSGTWGHGELFF.

This clonotype appeared many times. The rearrangement joins TRBV19 to TRBJ2-5; the match to TRBD2 covers 9 bases. The CDR3 loop spans 17 amino acids. Germline CDR1 reads LNHDA; CDR2 reads SQIVND (reference sequence). The J segment lost 1 base and the V segment lost 1 base, leaving 7 bases of the junction unmatched. CDR3 residues: CASSIVSSGMIQETQYF. In nucleotides, the CDR3 is TGTGCCAGTAGTATAGTCTCTAGCGGGATGATCCAAGAGACCCAGTACTTC.

This clonotype was seen ten or more times. This chain connects TRBV6-5 to TRBJ2-7, with 7 nucleotides matching TRBD2. The CDR3 spans 15 residues. Trimming took 8 bases from V and 7 from J; bases not matched to a gene: 17. Germline V gene sequence: CDR1 MNHEY, CDR2 SVGAGI. In DNA, the CDR3 is TGTGCCAGCGGCCCTAGCGGTCTTATCCCTACGGAGCAGTACTTC. This translates into CASGPSGLIPTEQYF.

There are many counts of this clonotype. V usage is TRBV15 and J usage is TRBJ2-7; no reliable D call. The CDR3 is 14 amino acids. V lost 0 bases and J lost 3, with 9 bases in between. The V gene's germline CDR1 is LNHNV and CDR2 YYDKDF (reference sequence). CDR3: CATSRDHVNYEQYF. For the CDR3, the DNA is TGTGCCACCAGCAGAGATCATGTGAACTACGAGCAGTACTTC.

This clonotype was recorded at least ten times. CDR3 coding DNA: TGTGCCAGCAAGGTAGGAGGGGCCTACGAGCAGTACTTC. Protein sequence: CASKVGGAYEQYF. V and J are TRBV6-1 and TRBJ2-7, with D perhaps matching TRBD2 (6 bases). Germline V CDR1 and CDR2: MNHNS, SASEGT. This CDR3 is 13 amino acids long. V was clipped by 7 bases and J by 2 bases, with 12 bases between them.

V gene TRBV20-1 combines with J gene TRBJ2-5, with D tentatively TRBD2 (6 bases). Germline V CDR1 and CDR2: DFQATT, SNEGSKA (reference sequence). The CDR3 has 13 residues. V lost 4 bases, J lost 4 bases, and 13 bases lay in between. The CDR3 sequence: CSATREVRETQYF. In nucleotides, the CDR3 is TGCAGTGCTACTAGGGAGGTTCGAGAGACCCAGTACTTC.